One TCR beta chain is described in this entry. Its antigen is currently unknown. The CDR3 extends over 16 amino acids. Trimming at V came to 5 bases and at J to 0 bases, leaving 8 bases not matched to a gene. The germline gives CDR1 SGHVS, CDR2 FNYEAQ. This specimen belongs to a study of cytomegalovirus exposure and HLA in healthy donors. Notes on the study in general: Usually a TCR sequence was rare, but some public TCRs were found in many donors.

In the PCR, 60 Vbeta and 13 Jbeta primers were used. The data were produced by immunoSEQ multiplex PCR, yet TCRdb's version contains in-frame clones alone and is incomplete. The data show about 150,000 clones, about 70% seen once. The chain uses TRBV7-6 and TRBJ2-7, with 9 nucleotides matching TRBD2. The specimen was PBMCs. This sequence was found in a middle-aged woman in good health and CMV-seronegative. In DNA form, the CDR3 reads TGTGCCAGCAGCGTTATGAGCGGGGGGAACTCCTACGAGCAGTACTTC. Amino acids: CASSVMSGGNSYEQYF.